A single sample is the source of the 23 T cell receptor beta chains below, sequenced in a study of siplizumab effects on memory and regulatory T cells. Profiled with immunoSEQ multiplex PCR; TCRdb holds only in-frame clones, not every one. The sample has roughly 64,000 clones, just over 95% seen once. The sample taken for sequencing was naive CD8+ T cells sorted from blood. The receptor source for this set is a human donor in good health.

The V and J genes are TRBV4-1 and TRBJ1-1; possible D gene TRBD1, 5 bases. This CDR3 is 14 amino acids long. Trimming stripped 1 base from V and 2 bases from J, with 8 bases between. Germline V lookup: CDR1 MGHRA, CDR2 YSYEKL. CDR3 sequence reads: CASSQGGGNTEAFF. The CDR3 nucleotides are TGCGCCAGCAGCCAAGGGGGGGGTAACACTGAAGCTTTCTTT.

This clone came up once. This sequence joins TRBV7-6 and TRBJ1-1; D gene unclear. Looked up from germline, CDR1 is SGHVS and CDR2 is FNYEAQ. Trimming removed 1 base at V and 2 bases at J, with 8 bases between. The CDR3 consists of 14 residues. In DNA form, the CDR3 reads TGTGCCAGCAGCTTAGGGACCCTCAACACTGAAGCTTTCTTT. Its protein is CASSLGTLNTEAFF.

CDR3 DNA: TGTGCCAGCAGTCTCAGACATTACAATGAGCAGTTCTTC. Its translation: CASSLRHYNEQFF. The chain employs TRBV28 and TRBJ2-1; D gene unclear. CDR1 MDHEN and CDR2 SYDVKM come from the germline V gene. CDR3 length equals 13 residues. V was clipped by 5 bases and J by 4 bases, with 9 bases between them.

The rearrangement links TRBV19 to TRBJ2-7; TRBD1 matches 9 bases. The junction had 8 bases not matched to a gene; V was cut back by 5 bases and J by 6 bases. Germline V gene data show CDR1 as LNHDA and CDR2 as SQIVND (reference sequence). There are 14 residues in the CDR3. The CDR3 protein is CASSPRDREAEQYF. The CDR3 DNA is TGTGCCAGTAGTCCCCGGGACAGGGAGGCCGAGCAGTACTTC.

The chain recombines TRBV6-1 with TRBJ1-1; D gene unclear. V was shortened by 10 bases and J by 2 bases, with 20 bases between the two germline ends. Germline assignment: CDR1 MNHNS and CDR2 SASEGT. The CDR3 has 15 residues. The CDR3 nucleotides are TGTGCCACCGGGATACACCTAACCCCTAACACTGAAGCTTTCTTT. Amino acid sequence: CATGIHLTPNTEAFF.

The chain is built from TRBV5-6 and TRBJ2-7, with D unclear. The V end lost 5 bases, the J end lost 1 base, and 7 bases lay between the germline ends. CDR1 is SGHDT, CDR2 YYEEEE, per germline. The CDR3 extends over 12 amino acids. The CDR3 is CASSVDSYEQYF. The CDR3, as DNA: TGTGCCAGCAGTGTAGATTCCTACGAGCAGTACTTC.

The chain couples TRBV7-9 to TRBJ2-1; 10 bases fit TRBD2. CDR1 and CDR2 from the germline V gene are SEHNR and FQNEAQ (reference sequence). The CDR3 extends over 16 amino acids. The V gene end was trimmed by 5 bases and the J gene end by 0 bases; junction bases not matched to a gene: 4. This CDR3 is CASSEASGGSYNEQFF. The CDR3 DNA follows: TGTGCCAGCAGCGAGGCTAGCGGGGGCTCCTACAATGAGCAGTTCTTC.

V gene TRBV19 combines with J gene TRBJ2-7; 8 bases are shared with TRBD1. Losses at the gene ends were 3 bases for V and 2 bases for J; bases not matched to a gene: 9. The CDR3 consists of 16 residues. Germline V lookup: CDR1 LNHDA, CDR2 SQIVND (reference sequence). This chain's CDR3 is CASSIPGTGKPYEQYF. CDR3 in DNA: TGTGCCAGTAGTATCCCCGGGACAGGCAAACCCTACGAGCAGTACTTC.

The chain recombines TRBV29-1 with TRBJ2-5; D gene uncertain. Germline CDR1 reads SQVTM; CDR2 reads ANQGSEA. The germline V and J ends were trimmed by 3 bases and 1 base, with 3 bases remaining between them. The CDR3 runs to 11 residues. The CDR3 nucleotides are TGCAGCGTTGACGTCCAAGAGACCCAGTACTTC. This translates into CSVDVQETQYF.

The J gene is TRBJ1-1, the V gene TRBV28, with D perhaps matching TRBD1 (6 bases). The germline V gene has CDR1 MDHEN and CDR2 SYDVKM. This CDR3 has 17 amino acids. V dropped 6 bases and J dropped 1 base, with 21 bases sitting between them. The CDR3 sequence is CASSPSLGGQGNTEAFF. The DNA for the CDR3 is TGTGCCAGCAGCCCTTCCTTAGGGGGGCAGGGGAACACTGAAGCTTTCTTT.

V is TRBV28 and J is TRBJ2-1, with D possibly matching TRBD2 (6 bases). Between the trimmed V and J ends, which lost 6 bases and 2 bases, there was a span of 20 bases. The germline CDR1 and CDR2 sequences are MDHEN and SYDVKM. This CDR3 contains 17 residues. The CDR3 loop reads CASSPILRTGAYNEQFF. CDR3 in DNA: TGTGCCAGCAGCCCTATTTTGCGGACGGGAGCCTACAATGAGCAGTTCTTC. The whole variable domain, remainder taken from reference TRBV28 and TRBJ2-1, is DVKVTQSSRYLVKRTGEKVFLECVQDMDHENMFWYRQDPGLGLRLIYFSYDVKMKEKGDIPEGYSVSREKKERFSLILESASTNQTSMYLCASSPILRTGAYNEQFFGPGTRLTVL.

This clone appeared a single time. DNA for the CDR3: TGTGCCAGCAGCGACAGGGGCACCGGGGAGCTGTTTTTT. Amino acid sequence: CASSDRGTGELFF. V usage is TRBV7-2 and J usage is TRBJ2-2, with 8 positions matching TRBD1. Germline CDR1 reads SGHTA; CDR2 reads FQGNSA. The J segment lost 4 bases and the V segment lost 5 bases, leaving 0 bases of the junction unmatched. This CDR3 is built from 13 residues. Filled out from reference TRBV7-2 and TRBJ2-2, the complete variable domain reads GAGVSQSPSNKVTEKGKDVELRCDPISGHTALYWYRQSLGQGLEFLIYFQGNSAPDKSGLPSDRFSAERTGGSVSTLTIQRTQQEDSAVYLCASSDRGTGELFFGEGSRLTVL.

This chain connects TRBV5-6 to TRBJ1-6; 7 nucleotides align to TRBD1. Trimming took 4 bases from V and 10 from J; bases not matched to a gene: 11. Germline CDR1 reads SGHDT; CDR2 reads YYEEEE. The CDR3 covers 15 residues. In DNA form, the CDR3 reads TGTGCCAGCAGCATAGACAGGGCAATCCGATCACCCCTCCACTTT. Its translation is CASSIDRAIRSPLHF.

V gene TRBV2 combines with J gene TRBJ1-2, with 7 bases aligning to TRBD1. This CDR3 is built from 13 residues. The V and J ends lost 8 bases and 3 bases, in that order; junction bases with no gene match: 6. The V gene's germline CDR1 is SNHLY and CDR2 FYNNEI. CDR3 in amino acids: CASGGGGDYGYTF. In DNA form, the CDR3 reads TGTGCCAGCGGGGGAGGGGGCGACTATGGCTACACCTTC.

The chain joins TRBV27 to TRBJ2-7, with a tentative D call TRBD1 (5 bases). The CDR3 is 13 amino acids. V lost 4 bases to trimming and J lost 2 bases, with 9 bases between them. Germline CDR1 and CDR2: MNHEY and SMNVEV (reference sequence). CDR3 sequence reads: CASSSAGPYEQYF. CDR3 nucleotide sequence: TGTGCCAGCAGTTCGGCAGGGCCCTACGAGCAGTACTTC.

The chain links TRBV14 to TRBJ2-2; no clear D. V lost 4 bases, J lost 2 bases, and 11 bases lay in between. Germline V lookup: CDR1 SGHDN, CDR2 FVKESK. The CDR3 runs 15 residues. The CDR3 bases are TGTGCCAGCAGCCCACGATCTTTCAACACCGGGGAGCTGTTTTTT. This translates into CASSPRSFNTGELFF.

This rearrangement joins TRBV28 to TRBJ2-1; 9 nucleotides match TRBD2. In germline, CDR1 is MDHEN, CDR2 SYDVKM. V was pared by 6 bases and J by 8 bases, with 11 bases of the junction left unmatched. This CDR3 spans 15 amino acids. CDR3 loop: CASSPLAGRADEQFF. In DNA form, the CDR3 reads TGTGCCAGCAGCCCTCTAGCGGGGCGGGCGGATGAGCAGTTCTTC.

V usage is TRBV9 and J usage is TRBJ2-7; unclear D gene. Germline V CDR1 and CDR2: SGDLS, YYNGEE. CDR3 size: 13 residues. The V and J ends lost 0 bases and 2 bases respectively, with 6 bases between them. The CDR3 reads CASSVGGTYEQYF. The CDR3 nucleotides read TGTGCCAGCAGCGTAGGGGGTACCTACGAGCAGTACTTC.

The gene calls are TRBV29-1 and TRBJ2-7; 7 bases line up with TRBD1. Trimming cost V 7 bases and J 4 bases; bases outside gene matches: 10. Germline V gene lookup returns CDR1 SQVTM and CDR2 ANQGSEA. CDR3 size: 13 residues. CDR3 region: CSAQGDTLYEQYF. The CDR3 nucleotides read TGCAGCGCCCAGGGGGACACCTTATACGAGCAGTACTTC.

This clone was found once. This chain uses TRBV4-1 with TRBJ2-5; D could derive from TRBD1 or TRBD2 (6 bases each). V lost 1 base and J lost 1, with 7 bases in between. The CDR3 totals 14 residues. Germline V gene lookup returns CDR1 MGHRA and CDR2 YSYEKL. The CDR3, as DNA: TGCGCCAGCAGCCAAGGGGGGGCCCAAGAGACCCAGTACTTC. This codes for CASSQGGAQETQYF.

This clone was counted only a few times. The rearrangement links TRBV5-5 to TRBJ1-6; no clear D gene. Germline V gives CDR1 SGHKS, CDR2 YYEKEE (reference sequence). CDR3 length: 13 residues. The V end lost 2 bases, the J end lost 5 bases, and 5 bases lay between the germline ends. The CDR3 region has the DNA TGTGCCAGCAGCTTTGGCAATAATTCACCCCTCCACTTT. Translating gives CASSFGNNSPLHF.

V gene TRBV5-6 combines with J gene TRBJ2-7; maybe TRBD1 (6 bases). In germline, CDR1 is SGHDT, CDR2 YYEEEE. V lost 4 bases to trimming and J lost 4 bases, with 15 bases between them. This CDR3 contains 14 residues. The DNA of the CDR3 is TGTGCCAGCAGCCAAACAGGGTTCAGGTACGAGCAGTACTTC. Translation: CASSQTGFRYEQYF.

Only one count was recorded for this clone. The V and J genes are TRBV25-1 and TRBJ1-4; unclear D gene. V was cut by 3 bases and J by 4 bases, with 6 bases left in between. The germline gives CDR1 MGHDK, CDR2 SYGVNS. The CDR3 totals 13 residues. The CDR3 sequence is CASSEGGNEKLFF. The CDR3 coding sequence is TGTGCCAGCAGTGAGGGAGGTAATGAAAAACTGTTTTTT.